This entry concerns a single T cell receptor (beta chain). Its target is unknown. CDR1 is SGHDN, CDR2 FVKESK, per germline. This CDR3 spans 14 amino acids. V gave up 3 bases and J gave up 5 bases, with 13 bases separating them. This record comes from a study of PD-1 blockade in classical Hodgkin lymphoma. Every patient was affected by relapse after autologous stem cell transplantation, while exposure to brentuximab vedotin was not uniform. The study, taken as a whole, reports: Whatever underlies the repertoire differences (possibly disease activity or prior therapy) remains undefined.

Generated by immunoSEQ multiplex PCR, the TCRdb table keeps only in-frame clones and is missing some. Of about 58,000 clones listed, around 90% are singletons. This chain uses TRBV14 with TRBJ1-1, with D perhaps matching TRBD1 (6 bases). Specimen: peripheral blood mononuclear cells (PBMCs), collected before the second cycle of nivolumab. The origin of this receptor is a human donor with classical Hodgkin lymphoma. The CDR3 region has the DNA TGTGCCAGCAGCCAGCCAGGGGCTGGGACTGAAGCTTTCTTT. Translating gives CASSQPGAGTEAFF. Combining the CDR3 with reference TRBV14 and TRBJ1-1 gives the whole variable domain EAGVTQFPSHSVIEKGQTVTLRCDPISGHDNLYWYRRVMGKEIKFLLHFVKESKQDESGMPNNRFLAERTGGTYSTLKVQPAELEDSGVYFCASSQPGAGTEAFFGQGTRLTVV.